The next 27 T cell receptor beta chains were all read from a single sample in a study of T cell responses to AZD1222 COVID-19 vaccine. Profiling relied on immunoSEQ multiplex PCR, and the TCRdb table lists in-frame clones only, not all of them. The table shows approximately 140,000 clones, with approximately 93% occurring only once. The sequencing here drew on peripheral blood, taken on day 0 of AZD1222 vaccination. Receptor source: an adult in good health.

This chain links TRBV6-5 with TRBJ2-7; TRBD1 aligns across 7 bases. Germline assignment: CDR1 MNHEY and CDR2 SVGAGI. The CDR3 has 14 residues. V shed 2 bases, J shed 6 bases, and the junction held 7 bases outside the gene matches. The CDR3 is CASSYGQARGEQYF. CDR3 in DNA: TGTGCCAGCAGTTACGGACAGGCTAGGGGCGAGCAGTACTTC.

This clone was picked up many times. This chain connects TRBV30 to TRBJ2-3; D remains ambiguous. This CDR3 has 13 residues. Per germline, CDR1 GTSNPN and CDR2 SVGIG (reference sequence). Trimming took off 1 base at V and 2 bases at J, with 7 bases between the two ends. CDR3 loop: CAWSEGFTDTQYF. CDR3 DNA sequence: TGTGCCTGGAGTGAGGGCTTCACAGATACGCAGTATTTT.

The CDR3, as DNA: TGTGCCAGTAAGCGGGGGAGCTCCTACAATGAGCAGTTCTTC. Protein sequence: CASKRGSSYNEQFF. This chain joins TRBV2 and TRBJ2-1; TRBD2 matches at 8 bases. The germline gives CDR1 SNHLY, CDR2 FYNNEI. V trimming: 9 bases; J trimming: 0 bases; junction bases outside the gene matches: 4. The CDR3 is made up of 14 amino acids.

The rearrangement uses TRBV6-4 and TRBJ1-1; D is ambiguous. There are 15 residues in the CDR3. Germline values: CDR1 MRHNA, CDR2 SNTAGT. Deletions cut 3 bases from V and 0 bases from J, with 11 bases between. The CDR3 here is CASSEDNFMNTEAFF. As DNA, the CDR3 is TGTGCCAGCAGTGAAGACAATTTTATGAACACTGAAGCTTTCTTT.

The chain uses TRBV6-1 and TRBJ1-5; weak D call: TRBD1 (6 bases). This CDR3 is built from 15 residues. In germline, CDR1 is MNHNS, CDR2 SASEGT. Trimming cost V 6 bases and J 2 bases, with 14 bases left between them. The CDR3 coding sequence is TGTGCCAGCAGATTGGGGGGCAATGGCAATCAGCCCCAGCATTTT. It translates to CASRLGGNGNQPQHF.

The CDR3 sequence: CASRLGALYGYTF. The CDR3 DNA follows: TGTGCCAGCAGATTGGGGGCCCTCTATGGCTACACCTTC. The chain is built from TRBV6-5 and TRBJ1-2; perhaps TRBD1 as D (6 bases). This CDR3 spans 13 amino acids. Trimming removed 6 bases from V and 4 bases from J, with 12 bases in between. Germline assignment: CDR1 MNHEY and CDR2 SVGAGI.

The rearrangement joins TRBV30 to TRBJ1-1; 10 nucleotides align to TRBD1. Germline V lookup: CDR1 GTSNPN, CDR2 SVGIG (reference sequence). V dropped 8 bases and J dropped 7; count of bases not matched to a gene: 4. The CDR3 sequence is 11 residues long. CDR3 residues: CAGWDRGEAFF. The CDR3 DNA sequence: TGTGCCGGATGGGACAGGGGTGAAGCTTTCTTT.

The V call is TRBV2, the J call TRBJ1-5; D is uncertain. This CDR3 is built from 15 residues. Trimming removed 5 bases at V and 2 bases at J, with 13 bases between. Per germline, CDR1 SNHLY and CDR2 FYNNEI. This CDR3 reads CASSSTPAGNQPQHF. The CDR3 bases are TGTGCCAGCAGTTCGACCCCGGCGGGCAATCAGCCCCAGCATTTT.

The V call is TRBV18, the J call TRBJ2-5, with 7 bases aligning to TRBD1. J was trimmed by 8 bases and V by 1 base; bases with no gene match: 4. The CDR3 is made up of 13 amino acids. The germline gives CDR1 KGHSH, CDR2 LQKENI. The CDR3 is CASSPREGATQYF. CDR3 in DNA: TGTGCCAGCTCACCACGCGAGGGGGCCACCCAGTACTTC.

V usage is TRBV28 and J usage is TRBJ2-1; 8 nucleotides align to TRBD2. The CDR3 runs 13 residues. The V gene end was trimmed by 6 bases and the J gene end by 8 bases; junction bases not matched to a gene: 6. The germline V gene has CDR1 MDHEN and CDR2 SYDVKM. CDR3 in amino acids: CASSNSGNYEQFF. The CDR3 DNA follows: TGTGCCAGCAGCAATAGCGGGAATTATGAGCAGTTCTTC.

This chain connects TRBV9 to TRBJ2-7; D is uncertain. Germline assignment: CDR1 SGDLS and CDR2 YYNGEE. V was cut by 6 bases and J by 0 bases, with 31 bases left in between. The CDR3 length is 20 residues. The CDR3 coding sequence is TGTGCCAGCACTTCTTTAGTAGGGCCGATCACAACCCGTAGCTCCTACGAGCAGTACTTC. This translates into CASTSLVGPITTRSSYEQYF.

CDR3 DNA: TGTGCCAGCAGCCAAGAAGGGCGGACAAGCTCCTACAATGAGCAGTTCTTC. It codes for CASSQEGRTSSYNEQFF. This chain connects TRBV4-2 to TRBJ2-1, with D possibly matching TRBD1 (5 bases). V was clipped by 0 bases and J by 0 bases, with 12 bases between them. Germline CDR1 reads LGHNA; CDR2 reads YNFKEQ. The CDR3 length is 17 residues.

The chain links TRBV5-4 to TRBJ1-2; 9 bases line up with TRBD1. The length of the CDR3 is 17 residues. The V segment lost 4 bases and the J segment 4 bases; nucleotides outside the gene matches: 14. Per germline, CDR1 SGHNT and CDR2 YYREEE (reference sequence). The CDR3 DNA follows: TGTGCCAGCAGCACACCACAGGGGGCGCTTCCGGGCTATGGCTACACCTTC. Protein product: CASSTPQGALPGYGYTF. The variable domain in full, with the rest retrieved from reference TRBV5-4 and TRBJ1-2, is ETGVTQSPTHLIKTRGQQVTLRCSSQSGHNTVSWYQQALGQGPQFIFQYYREEENGRGNFPPRFSGLQFPNYSSELNVNALELDDSALYLCASSTPQGALPGYGYTFGSGTRLTVV.

V is TRBV6-5 and J is TRBJ1-1; no firm D call. V was pared by 7 bases and J by 2 bases, with 5 bases between. The length of the CDR3 is 11 residues. Germline V gene data show CDR1 as MNHEY and CDR2 as SVGAGI. The CDR3: CASISNTEAFF. CDR3 nucleotides: TGTGCCAGCATTTCTAACACTGAAGCTTTCTTT.

The chain carries TRBV27 and TRBJ2-7; no firm D call. V lost 5 bases and J 2 bases, leaving 16 bases between the germline ends. CDR3 length equals 15 residues. Germline V gene lookup returns CDR1 MNHEY and CDR2 SMNVEV (reference sequence). The CDR3 sequence is CASSPTDWTTYEQYF. The CDR3 nucleotides read TGTGCCAGCAGTCCTACCGACTGGACCACCTACGAGCAGTACTTC.

The V call is TRBV7-9, the J call TRBJ2-7; D is possibly TRBD2 (6 bases). This CDR3 has 15 residues. V lost 7 bases to trimming and J lost 2 bases, with 18 bases between them. From germline, CDR1 is SEHNR and CDR2 FQNEAQ (reference sequence). The CDR3 DNA is TGTGCCAGCACCACCCGGAGGGAAAAAACCTACGAGCAGTACTTC. It translates to CASTTRREKTYEQYF.

In this sample, this clone turned up once. The same CDR3 also results from other DNA sequences found in this sample. The V gene is TRBV15, the J gene TRBJ2-7; D gene ambiguous. The V and J ends lost 0 bases and 1 base respectively, with 4 bases between them. The CDR3 spans 13 residues. Per germline, CDR1 LNHNV and CDR2 YYDKDF (reference sequence). CDR3 residues: CATSRDLSYEQYF. The DNA of the CDR3 is TGTGCCACCAGCAGAGATCTGTCCTACGAGCAGTACTTC.

V is TRBV11-3 and J is TRBJ2-7; D perhaps matches TRBD2 (6 bases). V lost 5 bases, J lost 7 bases, and 18 bases lay in between. The germline gives CDR1 SGHNT, CDR2 YENEEA. The CDR3 sequence is 14 residues long. DNA of the CDR3: TGTGCCAGCAGCGAATCCCAGGGCCGGGGGGAGCAGTACTTC. Encoded protein: CASSESQGRGEQYF.

The rearrangement uses TRBV19 and TRBJ1-6; the match to TRBD1 covers 7 bases. The J segment lost 8 bases and the V segment lost 2 bases, leaving 6 bases of the junction unmatched. The CDR3 contains 15 residues. From germline, CDR1 is LNHDA and CDR2 SQIVND (reference sequence). In DNA, the CDR3 is TGTGCCAGTAGTATACAAAGCAGGGGGGATTCACCCCTCCACTTT. Amino acid sequence: CASSIQSRGDSPLHF.

The chain uses TRBV27 and TRBJ1-1; D is uncertain. The CDR3 covers 13 residues. Trimming pared 8 bases from V and 5 bases from J, leaving 15 bases between. Germline-derived CDR1 and CDR2 are MNHEY and SMNVEV (reference sequence). CDR3 sequence (DNA): TGTGCCAGCCGTTACCTCGGGGAGACTGAAGCTTTCTTT. It encodes CASRYLGETEAFF.

The chain couples TRBV19 to TRBJ1-5; 9 bases are shared with TRBD1. J lost 4 bases, V lost 0 bases, and 7 bases had no gene match. The germline CDR1 and CDR2 sequences are LNHDA and SQIVND (reference sequence). The length of the CDR3 is 17 residues. The chain's CDR3 is CASSIDKGTGLNQPQHF. CDR3 sequence (DNA): TGTGCCAGTAGTATAGACAAAGGGACAGGGCTAAATCAGCCCCAGCATTTT.

The rearrangement joins TRBV30 to TRBJ1-5, with 7 bases lining up with TRBD1. Germline loops: CDR1 GTSNPN, CDR2 SVGIG (reference sequence). Unmatched junction bases numbered 12, after V lost 5 bases and J lost 8 bases. This CDR3 has 14 amino acids. The CDR3 coding sequence is TGTGCCTGGGGGCGGGGGACAGCCTTTGAGCCCCAGCATTTT. It yields the protein CAWGRGTAFEPQHF. The whole variable domain, filled in from reference TRBV30 and TRBJ1-5, reads SQTIHQWPATLVQPVGSPLSLECTVEGTSNPNLYWYRQAAGRGLQLLFYSVGIGQISSEVPQNLSASRPQDRQFILSSKKLLLSDSGFYLCAWGRGTAFEPQHFGDGTRLSIL.

This chain connects TRBV4-3 to TRBJ2-2; D uncertain. The CDR3 consists of 16 residues. Trimming took off 2 bases at V and 1 base at J, with 11 bases between the two ends. Germline CDR1 reads LGHNA; CDR2 reads YSLEER. DNA of the CDR3: TGCGCCAGCAGCCAAAGGTTTGGCGGGAACACCGGGGAGCTGTTTTTT. Translation gives CASSQRFGGNTGELFF.

The chain carries TRBV7-2 and TRBJ2-3; D might be TRBD2 (6 bases). V gave up 5 bases and J gave up 11 bases, with 17 bases separating them. This CDR3 has 13 residues. Germline loops: CDR1 SGHTA, CDR2 FQGNSA. CDR3 nucleotides: TGTGCCAGCAGCCCAAGACTAGAGTGGAGGCAGTATTTT. Translated: CASSPRLEWRQYF.

The rearrangement uses TRBV9 and TRBJ2-7; 9 bases align to TRBD1. The CDR3 consists of 15 residues. V gave up 3 bases and J gave up 5 bases; unmatched junction bases: 9. CDR1 SGDLS and CDR2 YYNGEE come from the germline V gene. The CDR3 DNA follows: TGTGCCAGCAGCGCACCGGGACAGGGAAAGGACGAGCAGTACTTC. Protein sequence: CASSAPGQGKDEQYF.

The chain has TRBV15 and TRBJ2-7, with D maybe TRBD2 (6 bases). Trimming shortened V by 7 bases and J by 5 bases, and 15 bases separated the two germline ends. CDR1 is LNHNV, CDR2 YYDKDF, per germline (reference sequence). The CDR3 is 13 amino acids. The CDR3 is CATKASVYHEQYF. CDR3 sequence (DNA): TGTGCCACCAAGGCTAGCGTGTACCACGAGCAGTACTTC.

This chain links TRBV4-1 with TRBJ1-4; 8 bases fit TRBD1. V lost 3 bases, J lost 5 bases, and 5 bases stayed unmatched. Germline V gives CDR1 MGHRA, CDR2 YSYEKL. The CDR3 is 15 residues long. CDR3 region: CASSQPTGGNEKLFF. The CDR3 DNA reads TGCGCCAGCAGCCAGCCCACAGGGGGAAATGAAAAACTGTTTTTT.